This T cell receptor beta chain was observed in a study of blood T cell repertoires in COVID-19. Authors' processing steps: Estimation of nucleated cell counts was performed using reference gene primer amplification. Clones were sequenced by immunoSEQ multiplex PCR, and TCRdb holds only the in-frame ones, with some missing. The DNA was the basis for D and trimming; V, J and clone size are from that table. The sample contains roughly 200,000 clones, about 86% of which appear only once. J lost 7 bases, V lost 4 bases, and 5 bases had no gene match. The CDR3 totals 14 residues. CDR1 and CDR2 from the germline V gene are SNHLY and FYNNEI. A few counts support this clone.

The chain has TRBV2 and TRBJ1-4; 8 bases line up with TRBD1. The TCR was taken from a man aged 18 to 29 with active or convalescent COVID-19. Sequenced input: peripheral blood. For the CDR3, the DNA is TGTGCCAGCAGTGGGACAGGGAGGACTGAAAAACTGTTTTTT. This codes for CASSGTGRTEKLFF. Full variable domain (missing parts from reference TRBV2 and TRBJ1-4): EPEVTQTPSHQVTQMGQEVILRCVPISNHLYFYWYRQILGQKVEFLVSFYNNEISEKSEIFDDQFSVERPDGSNFTLKIRSTKLEDSAMYFCASSGTGRTEKLFFGSGTQLSVL.